This entry lists 7 T cell receptor beta chains sequenced from one sample in a study of monozygotic twins with inflammatory bowel disease. TCRdb processed the 5' RACE reads again and assigns one entry to each CDR3 protein, with no DNA. The table lists roughly 170,000 distinct CDR3 sequences. The sequenced sample consisted of blood. The source of these receptors is a human donor with ulcerative colitis or Crohn's disease, or a healthy co-twin of an affected twin (not recorded which).

The chain couples TRBV14 to TRBJ2-1; TCRdb calls TRBD1, which cannot be checked without DNA. Germline V gene sequence: CDR1 SGHDN, CDR2 FVKESK. CDR3 length: 15 amino acids. The CDR3 loop reads CASSHRDRAKNEQFF.

This chain uses TRBV3-1 with TRBJ1-3. This CDR3 is 15 amino acids long. Germline-derived CDR1 and CDR2 are LGHDT and YNNKEL (reference sequence). The CDR3 is CASRGSGSSGNTIYF.

J is TRBJ1-4 and V is TRBV6-2 or TRBV6-3. The CDR3 runs to 13 residues. CDR1 and CDR2 (germline): MNHEY, SVGEGT. The chain's CDR3 is CASRLRNNEKLFF.

The J gene is TRBJ1-2, the V gene TRBV6-2 or TRBV6-3. Per germline, CDR1 MNHEY and CDR2 SVGEGT. The CDR3 runs 17 residues. CDR3 protein: CASSYSSGSGANYGYTF.

The genes are TRBV5-1 and TRBJ2-7; with no DNA, the TCRdb D assignment of TRBD1 cannot be verified. This CDR3 is built from 14 residues. Germline V gene data show CDR1 as SGHRS and CDR2 as YFSETQ. CDR3 in amino acids: CASSSGTGWYEQYF.

The chain combines TRBV11-2 with TRBJ2-7; TCRdb designates TRBD1, a call that cannot be tested without DNA. CDR1 SGHAT and CDR2 FQNNGV come from the germline V gene. The CDR3 sequence is 14 residues long. CDR3 amino acids: CASSDGTGFYEQYF.

V usage is TRBV5-8 and J usage is TRBJ2-6; the TCRdb call, TRBD1, lacks DNA for checking. The CDR3 consists of 16 residues. Germline-derived CDR1 and CDR2 are SGHTS and YDEGEE. The CDR3 protein is CASTTGTRSGANVLTF.